Here is one T cell receptor (beta chain) with its context. The same CDR3 arises from other DNA sequences in this sample as well. The naive CD8 fraction comprised CD45RO-negative cells positively selected for CCR7 and excluded terminally differentiated effector memory CD45RA+ cells. The donor cohort consisted entirely of Caucasian adults residing in Nashville, Tennessee. The entry originates in a study of shared clonotypes between healthy human individuals. In the study overall: CD4 naive cells filled three plates per donor, CD4 memory three, CD8 naive two and CD8 memory one.

The repertoire was sequenced with immunoSEQ multiplex PCR; TCRdb's copy has only in-frame clones and lacks some. The sample holds some 2,100,000 clones; around 93% are singletons and the top ten take around 1.7%. The CDR3 covers 13 residues. Trimming shortened V by 3 bases and J by 4 bases, and 9 bases separated the two germline ends. Germline V gene sequence: CDR1 SGHRS, CDR2 YFSETQ. The chain couples TRBV5-1 to TRBJ2-3; the D is unclear. The material sequenced was naive CD8+ T cells from PBMCs. This sequence was found in a man aged 18 to 30 in good health. Some clones in this sample may be carry-over from other donors' samples. The CDR3 nucleotides read TGCGCCAGCAGCTACGGACGTCCAGATACGCAGTATTTT. Residues: CASSYGRPDTQYF.